These 4 T cell receptor beta chains were all obtained from the same sample, sequenced in a study of T cells in Graves' hyperthyroidism and ophthalmopathy. The TCR beta CDR3 regions underwent amplification using RNA transcripts as the source. RT-PCR in the first round (using the HTBI primer set) targeted the TCR CDR3. MiXCR, applied by TCRdb to the multiplex PCR reads, yields one record per CDR3 protein. The table includes about 740,000 distinct CDR3 sequences, around 15% detected once. Sequencing was carried out using blood. These TCRs come from a woman aged 18-29 years with Graves' hyperthyroidism.

This clonotype was detected a few times. The chain has TRBV6-5 and TRBJ2-7; 10 bases match TRBD2. CDR1 is MNHEY and CDR2 is SVGAGI in the germline V gene. J lost 0 bases, V lost 2 bases, and 19 bases had no gene match. The CDR3 covers 21 residues. Here the CDR3 reads CASSYAYLTEGSGRASYEQYF. In nucleotides, the CDR3 is TGTGCCAGCAGTTACGCTTACCTCACCGAGGGAAGCGGGAGGGCCTCCTACGAGCAGTACTTC.

This clonotype was detected many times. The chain couples TRBV28 to TRBJ2-3; 7 nucleotides match TRBD2. CDR1 MDHEN and CDR2 SYDVKM come from the germline V gene. J lost 0 bases, V lost 6 bases, and 6 bases had no gene match. This CDR3 has 15 amino acids. CDR3 region: CASSRSGPSTDTQYF. CDR3 DNA: TGTGCCAGCAGCCGTAGCGGGCCTAGCACAGATACGCAGTATTTT.

In its sample, this clonotype was seen many times. The V call is TRBV7-2, the J call TRBJ2-2; 8 positions agree with TRBD2. Trimming removed 6 bases from V and 5 bases from J; junction bases left unmatched: 14. CDR1 SGHTA and CDR2 FQGNSA come from the germline V gene. The CDR3 sequence is 17 residues long. The CDR3 loop reads CASSHPPTTSATGELFF. The CDR3 region has the DNA TGTGCCAGCAGTCACCCCCCAACGACTAGCGCAACCGGGGAGCTGTTTTTT.

This sequence joins TRBV30 and TRBJ2-1; the D call may be TRBD1 or TRBD2 (6 bases each). Germline values: CDR1 GTSNPN, CDR2 SVGIG (reference sequence). The V and J ends lost 4 bases and 5 bases respectively, with 12 bases between them. The CDR3 spans 13 residues. The CDR3 is CAWTPGAHNEQFF. The DNA of the CDR3 is TGTGCCTGGACCCCGGGGGCCCACAATGAGCAGTTCTTC.